These 23 T cell receptor beta chains originate from one sample sequenced in a study of human T cells and chemical hapten exposure. Time point reported: patch test 3, about 24 weeks after DPC sensitization. The treatment: therapeutic diphenylcyclopropenone sensitization with weekly scalp DPC. TCRdb ran MiXCR on the RACE reads and lists one entry per CDR3 protein. The sample yields roughly 60,000 distinct CDR3 sequences, 9.5% to 15% seen once. The source material was whole blood, sampled in connection with sensitization to the hapten diphenylcyclopropenone (DPC). The receptors here all came from a man between 25 and 39 years old with alopecia areata. Some clones in this sample may be carry-over from other donors' samples.

V usage is TRBV7-2 and J usage is TRBJ2-7, with TRBD2 identical over 7 bases. The J segment lost 1 base and the V segment lost 3 bases, leaving 6 bases of the junction unmatched. This CDR3 region has 15 residues. Per germline, CDR1 SGHTA and CDR2 FQGNSA. In DNA, the CDR3 is TGTGCCAGCAGCTTGACTAGCCGTTCGTCCTACGAGCAGTACTTC. This sequence encodes CASSLTSRSSYEQYF. The whole variable domain, filled in from reference TRBV7-2 and TRBJ2-7, reads GAGVSQSPSNKVTEKGKDVELRCDPISGHTALYWYRQSLGQGLEFLIYFQGNSAPDKSGLPSDRFSAERTGGSVSTLTIQRTQQEDSAVYLCASSLTSRSSYEQYFGPGTRLTVT.

Ten or more counts support this clonotype. As DNA, the CDR3 is TGCAGTGCCCGGGCGTCTGGGCACTCTGGAAACACCATATATTTT. This codes for CSARASGHSGNTIYF. J is TRBJ1-3 and V is TRBV20-1; D remains unclear. Germline V CDR1 and CDR2: DFQATT, SNEGSKA (reference sequence). There are 15 residues in the CDR3. The V end was cut by 6 bases, the J end by 0 bases, with 15 bases between.

The rearrangement uses TRBV30 and TRBJ2-2; 10 bases fit TRBD1. V was pared by 3 bases and J by 3 bases, with 4 bases of the junction left unmatched. The CDR3 consists of 15 residues. Germline loops: CDR1 GTSNPN, CDR2 SVGIG (reference sequence). The CDR3 DNA is TGTGCCTGGAGGGCCGGGACAGGGGACACCGGGGAGCTGTTTTTT. Translated, it gives CAWRAGTGDTGELFF.

This clonotype was observed at least ten times. V and J are TRBV24-1 and TRBJ2-3; the D is unclear. Trimming left V 9 bases short and J 2 bases short, with 11 bases between. CDR3 size: 13 residues. CDR1 KGHDR and CDR2 SFDVKD come from the germline V gene. The CDR3 sequence is CATHGQLTDTQYF. The CDR3 nucleotides are TGTGCCACCCACGGGCAGCTCACAGATACGCAGTATTTT.

This clonotype was recorded many times. The chain has TRBV7-9 and TRBJ2-3, with D unresolved. Germline CDR1 and CDR2: SEHNR and FQNEAQ (reference sequence). With 1 base removed from V and 5 bases from J, the gap between germline ends came to 4 bases. CDR3 size: 12 residues. The CDR3 nucleotides are TGTGCCAGCAGCTTAGAAGGAGATACGCAGTATTTT. As protein: CASSLEGDTQYF.

This clonotype was detected a few times. V gene TRBV28 combines with J gene TRBJ1-6, with D uncertain. The CDR3 loop spans 11 amino acids. The germline V gene encodes CDR1 MDHEN and CDR2 SYDVKM. V was clipped by 5 bases and J by 14 bases, with 10 bases between them. The DNA for the CDR3 is TGTGCCAGCAGTGCCGAGGTAGCCCTCCACTTT. This sequence encodes CASSAEVALHF.

The chain uses TRBV11-3 and TRBJ2-2; D ambiguous. The CDR3 sequence is 13 residues long. Per germline, CDR1 SGHNT and CDR2 YENEEA. With 0 bases removed from V and 4 bases from J, the gap between germline ends came to 3 bases. CDR3 loop: CASSLESTGELFF. For the CDR3, the DNA is TGTGCCAGCAGCTTAGAAAGCACCGGGGAGCTGTTTTTT.

This clonotype has more than one count but fewer than ten. CDR3 loop: CASSEAGQSYSPLHF. The DNA of the CDR3 is TGTGCCAGCAGTGAAGCGGGTCAAAGCTATTCACCCCTCCACTTT. The chain carries TRBV2 and TRBJ1-6; D is ambiguous. Germline CDR1 is SNHLY and CDR2 is FYNNEI. Trimming cost V 0 bases and J 8 bases, with 11 bases left between them. The length of the CDR3 is 15 residues. The entire variable domain, with the rest obtained from reference TRBV2 and TRBJ1-6, is as follows: EPEVTQTPSHQVTQMGQEVILRCVPISNHLYFYWYRQILGQKVEFLVSFYNNEISEKSEIFDDQFSVERPDGSNFTLKIRSTKLEDSAMYFCASSEAGQSYSPLHFGNGTRLTVT.

This chain uses TRBV9 with TRBJ1-3; 7 bases fit TRBD1. CDR1 and CDR2 (germline): SGDLS, YYNGEE. V lost 2 bases, J lost 0 bases, and 8 bases stayed unmatched. CDR3 length: 17 residues. The CDR3 DNA sequence: TGTGCCAGCAGCGTTAGGACAGGTGACTTCTCTGGAAACACCATATATTTT. It is translated as CASSVRTGDFSGNTIYF.

V gene TRBV12-3 or TRBV12-4 combines with J gene TRBJ1-2; 7 bases map to TRBD1. The J segment lost 9 bases and the V segment lost 5 bases, leaving 15 bases of the junction unmatched. The CDR3 totals 15 residues. Here the CDR3 reads CASSPRGTVDFSYTF. The CDR3 nucleotides are TGTGCCAGCAGTCCCCGCGGGACAGTAGATTTTAGCTACACCTTC.

V usage is TRBV7-8 and J usage is TRBJ2-7; the D is unclear. The CDR3 covers 12 residues. Germline CDR1 and CDR2: SGHVS and FQNEAQ. Trimming took 2 bases from V and 7 from J, leaving 9 bases between them. The CDR3 here is CASSLTAMEQYF. The CDR3 coding sequence is TGTGCCAGCAGCTTAACGGCCATGGAGCAGTACTTC. The full variable domain, its missing parts supplied by reference TRBV7-8 and TRBJ2-7, is GAGVSQSPRYKVAKRGQDVALRCDPISGHVSLFWYQQALGQGPEFLTYFQNEAQLDKSGLPSDRFFAERPEGSVSTLKIQRTQQEDSAVYLCASSLTAMEQYFGPGTRLTVT.

The rearrangement uses TRBV9 and TRBJ2-5, with a tentative D call TRBD2 (6 bases). This CDR3 spans 15 amino acids. V was trimmed by 0 bases and J by 4 bases, leaving 13 bases between them. Germline V gene data show CDR1 as SGDLS and CDR2 as YYNGEE. The CDR3 sequence is CASSVGDSGPETQYF. In nucleotides, the CDR3 is TGTGCCAGCAGCGTAGGTGATAGCGGCCCAGAGACCCAGTACTTC. Based on the CDR3 plus reference TRBV9 and TRBJ2-5, the full variable domain is DSGVTQTPKHLITATGQRVTLRCSPRSGDLSVYWYQQSLDQGLQFLIQYYNGEERAKGNILERFSAQQFPDLHSELNLSSLELGDSALYFCASSVGDSGPETQYFGPGTRLLVL.

As concerns this clonotype: A much more abundant neighbour one base away suggests this may be a read error. Here the CDR3 reads CASSPSPLRGLFF. The CDR3 DNA reads TGTGCCAGCAGCCCCTCGCCTCTGAGGGGGCTGTTTTTT. V is TRBV7-9 and J is TRBJ2-2, with D perhaps assigned TRBD1 or TRBD2 (5 bases each). The CDR3 length is 13 residues. Germline values: CDR1 SEHNR, CDR2 FQNEAQ (reference sequence). The V gene lost 5 bases and the J gene lost 13 bases, with 17 bases spanning the gap.

The J gene is TRBJ2-1, the V gene TRBV12-3 or TRBV12-4; 9 nucleotides agree with TRBD1. The V gene end was trimmed by 6 bases and the J gene end by 9 bases; junction bases not matched to a gene: 6. The CDR3 covers 13 residues. In DNA, the CDR3 is TGTGCCAGCAGGTGGACAGGGGCTGGTGAGCAGTTCTTC. This encodes CASRWTGAGEQFF.

The chain combines TRBV7-6 with TRBJ1-2, with D unresolved. Germline V gene sequence: CDR1 SGHVS, CDR2 FNYEAQ. CDR3 length: 15 amino acids. Trimming left V 1 base short and J 0 bases short, with 9 bases between. The CDR3 DNA follows: TGTGCCAGCAGCTTAGAGACTGCCCCTAACTATGGCTACACCTTC. Its translation: CASSLETAPNYGYTF.

The gene calls are TRBV11-2 and TRBJ2-3; 11 bases map to TRBD2. CDR3 length equals 19 residues. Losses at the gene ends were 5 bases for V and 5 bases for J; bases not matched to a gene: 18. Looked up from germline, CDR1 is SGHAT and CDR2 is FQNNGV. The DNA of the CDR3 is TGTGCCAGCAGCAGCAAGAGACTAGCGGGGTATAGTACATTAGATACGCAGTATTTT. Protein product: CASSSKRLAGYSTLDTQYF.

The chain employs TRBV20-1 and TRBJ2-7; 8 bases map to TRBD2. Looked up from germline, CDR1 is DFQATT and CDR2 is SNEGSKA (reference sequence). CDR3 length: 15 residues. V lost 2 bases and J lost 3; bases outside the gene matches: 9. This CDR3 is CSARLGGGSFYEQYF. CDR3 DNA: TGCAGTGCTAGACTCGGCGGGGGGTCTTTCTACGAGCAGTACTTC.

Only a few counts were recorded for this clonotype. The CDR3 sequence is CASSLMGDRRDIQYF. CDR3 nucleotides: TGTGCCAGCAGCTTAATGGGAGACAGGAGGGACATTCAGTACTTC. The chain recombines TRBV7-9 with TRBJ2-4; D may correspond to TRBD1 or TRBD2 (6 bases each). This CDR3 spans 15 amino acids. V was clipped by 2 bases and J by 8 bases, with 16 bases between them. Germline CDR1 is SEHNR and CDR2 is FQNEAQ (reference sequence).

This chain connects TRBV20-1 to TRBJ1-1; D not resolved. Deletions cut 2 bases from V and 1 base from J, with 8 bases between. The germline V gene encodes CDR1 DFQATT and CDR2 SNEGSKA (reference sequence). The CDR3 contains 13 residues. The CDR3 reads CSARPDWNTEAFF. CDR3 in DNA: TGCAGTGCTAGACCCGACTGGAACACTGAAGCTTTCTTT.

This clonotype was recorded many times. The V call is TRBV7-9, the J call TRBJ1-1; TRBD1 agrees at 7 bases. Trimming cost V 5 bases and J 0 bases; bases outside gene matches: 6. The CDR3 consists of 15 residues. Germline lookup yields CDR1 SEHNR and CDR2 FQNEAQ (reference sequence). CDR3 DNA sequence: TGTGCCAGCAGCGGTTGGGACAGCATGAACACTGAAGCTTTCTTT. This encodes CASSGWDSMNTEAFF.

Ten or more counts support this clonotype. The chain uses TRBV20-1 and TRBJ2-1, with a weak D call TRBD2 (5 bases). Germline V gene data show CDR1 as DFQATT and CDR2 as SNEGSKA (reference sequence). V was trimmed by 5 bases and J by 13 bases, leaving 21 bases between them. The CDR3 extends over 13 amino acids. The CDR3 coding sequence is TGCAGTGCTGACTCCGGGAACCCCGGCGGACAGTTCTTC. Its protein product is CSADSGNPGGQFF.

The sample holds a few counts of this clonotype. The rearrangement links TRBV20-1 to TRBJ1-3; D uncertain. Deletions cut 3 bases from V and 3 bases from J, with 12 bases between. Germline V gene data show CDR1 as DFQATT and CDR2 as SNEGSKA (reference sequence). This CDR3 has 14 amino acids. The CDR3 DNA is TGCAGTGCTAGGCCGACCTACAATGGAAACACCATATATTTT. Protein sequence: CSARPTYNGNTIYF.

This clonotype was observed at least ten times. This chain joins TRBV7-6 and TRBJ1-1; TRBD1 matches 8 bases. The CDR3 is 15 residues long. Trimming cost V 1 base and J 5 bases; bases outside gene matches: 6. Germline values: CDR1 SGHVS, CDR2 FNYEAQ. The CDR3 DNA follows: TGTGCCAGCAGCTTAGAGACAGGGGTCGAGACTGAAGCTTTCTTT. Its protein product is CASSLETGVETEAFF. The full variable domain, with the rest looked up from reference TRBV7-6 and TRBJ1-1, is GAGVSQSPRYKVTKRGQDVALRCDPISGHVSLYWYRQALGQGPEFLTYFNYEAQQDKSGLPNDRFSAERPEGSISTLTIQRTEQRDSAMYRCASSLETGVETEAFFGQGTRLTVV.